This TCR beta chain was profiled in a study of blood T cell repertoires in COVID-19. Across the study: Italy, Spain and the United States were the sources of the convalescent and acute COVID-19 samples.

Per the original methods: Researchers report that nucleated cell counts were estimated from reference gene primer amplification. The method was immunoSEQ multiplex PCR; TCRdb's version includes in-frame clones alone and lacks a portion of them. V and J calls and clone size are those listed in that table; D and trimming were worked out from the DNA. This repertoire shows 300,000 to 350,000 clones, around four fifths found once; its top ten account for approximately 3.1%. CDR3 size: 14 residues. J was trimmed by 7 bases and V by 4 bases; bases with no gene match: 10. Germline V gene data show CDR1 as ENHRY and CDR2 as SYGVKD.

The source is a man under 40 with active or convalescent COVID-19. The sample was peripheral blood. The genes are TRBV10-3 and TRBJ2-7; 7 nucleotides match TRBD2. The CDR3 is CAISGAGEFGEQYF. As DNA, the CDR3 is TGTGCCATCAGTGGGGCGGGAGAGTTCGGTGAGCAGTACTTC.